This TCR beta chain appears in the sequencing data of a study of PD-L1 blockade in urothelial cancer. Study in general: Blood drawn 3 weeks (second dose) and 6 weeks after treatment start was analyzed.

Sequenced by immunoSEQ multiplex PCR; TCRdb stores in-frame clones only, minus some. The sample holds some 71,000 clones, roughly nine tenths seen once. Trimming pared 4 bases from V and 2 bases from J, leaving 16 bases between. The CDR3 extends over 15 amino acids. Germline-derived CDR1 and CDR2 are SGHKS and YYEKEE (reference sequence). The chain couples TRBV5-5 to TRBJ2-7; tentative D call: TRBD1 (6 bases). Here the sequenced sample was PBMCs, taken around atezolizumab (anti-PD-L1) treatment. The receptor was derived from a man aged 60-69 years with urothelial cancer. The CDR3 DNA follows: TGTGCCAGCAGCCAAAACAGGGCGGTTACCTACGAGCAGTACTTC. Encoded protein: CASSQNRAVTYEQYF.